The rows below give T cell receptor beta chains drawn from one sample of a study of cytomegalovirus exposure and HLA in healthy donors. Sequencing used immunoSEQ multiplex PCR; TCRdb keeps in-frame clones, though not all of them. The table for this sample gives 200,000 to 250,000 clones. Sequenced material: PBMCs. These receptors came from a woman aged 25 to 45 in good health and CMV-seropositive. The CDR3 runs from the conserved cysteine through the conserved F or W. A D gene is named only where the DNA matches it firmly.

>NA|TRBV6-5|TRBJ1-3
TGTGCCACCACCAGGGGTTCTTACACCATATATTTT
CATTRGSYTIYF
>TRBD1|TRBV27|TRBJ2-1
TGTGCCAGCAGTTTGTCAGGGGGCAGAAATGAGCAGTTCTTC
CASSLSGGRNEQFF
>NA|TRBV28|TRBJ1-3
TGTGCCAGCAGTCTCATATTTACCGGGACTCGAAACACCATATATTTT
CASSLIFTGTRNTIYF
>NA|TRBV9|TRBJ2-2
TGTGCCAGCAGCATTGGCCCTCACGGGGAGCTGTTTTTT
CASSIGPHGELFF
>NA|TRBV6-5|TRBJ2-3
TGTGCCAGCAGTGGCGGGACCCAGGCAGATACGCAGTATTTT
CASSGGTQADTQYF
>TRBD1|TRBV27|TRBJ1-1
TGTGCCAGCAGTTTGGGGTGGACAGGGAAAGCTTTCTTT
CASSLGWTGKAFF
>TRBD2|TRBV2|TRBJ2-1
TGTGCCAGCAGTGAATTTCTGGCGGGAGGTAACAATGAGCAGTTCTTC
CASSEFLAGGNNEQFF
>TRBD1|TRBV27|TRBJ1-1
TGTGCCAGCAGTTTATGGACAGGGGACACTGAAGCTTTCTTT
CASSLWTGDTEAFF
>TRBD2|TRBV4-3|TRBJ2-7
TGCGCCAGCAGCCAAGATAGGATAGCGGGAGCGTCGGCCGAGCAGTACTTC
CASSQDRIAGASAEQYF
>TRBD1|TRBV6-5|TRBJ2-7
TGTGCCAGCAGCTCCGGGACAGACTACGAGCAGTACTTC
CASSSGTDYEQYF
>NA|TRBV28|TRBJ1-1
TGTGCCAGCAGTTGGAGGGACCTGAACACTGAAGCTTTCTTT
CASSWRDLNTEAFF
>TRBD2|TRBV27|TRBJ2-1
TGTGCCAGCAGTCCAAGGACTAGCGGGAGGGTCAATGAGCAGTTCTTC
CASSPRTSGRVNEQFF
>TRBD1|TRBV19|TRBJ1-2
TGTGCCAGTAGTATATCCGGGACAGCCCTTTATGGCTACACCTTC
CASSISGTALYGYTF
>NA|TRBV6-5|TRBJ1-2
TGTGCCAGCTCACCAGGGGTGGGCTGGTATGGCTACACCTTC
CASSPGVGWYGYTF
>NA|TRBV7-7|TRBJ2-2
TGTGCCAGCAGCTTACCTAGACCGGTTACCGGGGAGCTGTTTTTT
CASSLPRPVTGELFF
>NA|TRBV19|TRBJ1-2
TGTGCCAGTAGTTCACCCAGGACAGTTAACTATGGCTACACCTTC
CASSSPRTVNYGYTF
>NA|TRBV27|TRBJ2-1
TGTGCCAGCAGTTTAGCCAGCTACAATGAGCAGTTCTTC
CASSLASYNEQFF
>NA|TRBV6-5|TRBJ2-3
TGTGCCAGCAGTTACTCGTTGACAGCCCAAGATACGCAGTATTTT
CASSYSLTAQDTQYF
>TRBD2|TRBV2|TRBJ2-3
TGTGCCAGCCGGACTAGCGGGGGCACAGATACGCAGTATTTT
CASRTSGGTDTQYF
>NA|TRBV7-9|TRBJ2-1
TGTGCCAGCAGTTACGGGACTCACATCTACAATGAGCAGTTCTTC
CASSYGTHIYNEQFF
>NA|TRBV5-1|TRBJ2-3
TGCGCCAGCAGCTTTTCTCGGGAGCTTTACACAGATACGCAGTATTTT
CASSFSRELYTDTQYF
>NA|TRBV15|TRBJ2-7
TGTGCCACCAGCAGAGATCCCTCGGCCTACGAGCAGTACTTC
CATSRDPSAYEQYF